Listed below are T cell receptor beta chains from one sample, sequenced in a study of PD-L1 blockade in urothelial cancer. The method was immunoSEQ multiplex PCR; TCRdb's version includes in-frame clones alone and lacks a portion of them. The sample carries around 100,000 clones, around 93% recorded once. The specimen comprised PBMCs, sampled around atezolizumab (anti-PD-L1) treatment. The receptor set was obtained from a man between 60 and 70 years old with urothelial cancer. Both conserved end residues are part of each CDR3. The order of the fields is V gene, J gene, clone size, D gene, CDR3 protein, CDR3 DNA. D genes are given only for firm matches. Clone size is given for some rows only: seen once, a few or many times, or a class if the clone is expanded.

>TRBV30|TRBJ2-1|once|NA
CAWSPGGENEQFF
TGTGCCTGGAGCCCGGGGGGCGAGAATGAGCAGTTCTTC
>TRBV5-1|TRBJ2-5|once|NA
CASTQLQGGETQYF
TGCGCCAGCACACAACTACAGGGGGGGGAGACCCAGTACTTC
>TRBV2|TRBJ1-5|NA|NA
CASSDVQDNQPQHF
TGTGCCAGCAGTGACGTCCAGGATAATCAGCCCCAGCATTTT
>TRBV7-2|TRBJ2-3|NA|TRBD2
CASSSPGLAGVGTDTQYF
TGTGCCAGCAGCTCCCCGGGACTAGCGGGAGTTGGCACAGATACGCAGTATTTT
>TRBV13|TRBJ2-5|once|TRBD2
CASSLGRGGRYPETQYF
TGTGCCAGCAGCTTAGGGCGGGGGGGCCGTTACCCAGAGACCCAGTACTTC
>TRBV6-1|TRBJ1-5|NA|NA
CASSDPGRQDQPQHF
TGTGCCAGCAGTGATCCGGGGCGACAGGATCAGCCCCAGCATTTT
>TRBV4-1|TRBJ1-1|NA|TRBD1
CASSQDPGGFLNTEAFF
TGCGCCAGCAGCCAAGATCCAGGGGGCTTTTTGAACACTGAAGCTTTCTTT
>TRBV5-1|TRBJ2-3|NA|TRBD1
CASSIGQGPSTDTQYF
TGCGCCAGCAGCATCGGACAGGGGCCCTCCACAGATACGCAGTATTTT
>TRBV5-1|TRBJ1-2|NA|NA
CASSLGQPPESYTF
TGCGCCAGCAGCTTGGGACAGCCTCCGGAAAGCTACACCTTC
>TRBV6-5|TRBJ2-7|NA|NA
CASSQGPSYEQYF
TGTGCCAGCTCCCAGGGGCCATCCTACGAGCAGTACTTC
>TRBV18|TRBJ2-3|NA|NA
CASSRQTDTDTQYF
TGTGCCAGCTCACGCCAGACAGACACAGATACGCAGTATTTT
>TRBV6-4|TRBJ1-3|few|NA
CASREVQWVWNTIYF
TGTGCCAGCAGAGAAGTACAGTGGGTGTGGAACACCATATATTTT
>TRBV19|TRBJ1-4|NA|NA
CASSRGTSRQEKLFF
TGTGCCAGTAGCCGAGGGACTTCACGACAAGAAAAACTGTTTTTT